The next 8 T cell receptor beta chains were all read from a single sample in a study of blood T cells in healthy people across ages. PCR was performed a second time for about 7 to 12 cycles using a sample-barcoded 5' primer and a J-beta primer mix. TCRdb re-analysed the 5' RACE reads in MiXCR, keeping a single row per CDR3 protein. The sample has about 900,000 distinct CDR3 sequences; 45% to 50% are singletons. The sequenced sample consisted of blood. The receptors were gathered from a man younger than 40 in good health.

V usage is TRBV20-1 and J usage is TRBJ1-2; 8 bases match TRBD1. From germline, CDR1 is DFQATT and CDR2 SNEGSKA (reference sequence). CDR3 length equals 15 residues. V shed 6 bases and J 4 bases; nucleotides not matched to a gene: 13. CDR3 nucleotides: TGCAGTGCAACCCTGACAGGGGAAGTTAGCTATGGCTACACCTTC. Protein: CSATLTGEVSYGYTF.

The V gene is TRBV10-3, the J gene TRBJ1-2, with D possibly TRBD1 on 6 matching bases. Trimming removed 6 bases from V and 4 bases from J, with 12 bases in between. The germline CDR1 and CDR2 sequences are ENHRY and SYGVKD. This CDR3 comprises 13 residues. CDR3 in DNA: TGTGCCATCAGCTTACAGGGTAGCTATGGCTACACCTTC. Its protein is CAISLQGSYGYTF.

This rearrangement joins TRBV7-2 to TRBJ2-7; TRBD1 is a possible D gene (6 bases). Per germline, CDR1 SGHTA and CDR2 FQGNSA. V lost 7 bases and J 4 bases, leaving 17 bases between the germline ends. The length of the CDR3 is 14 residues. Written as DNA, the CDR3 is TGTGCCAGCACCCAGCCGGGACACAATTACGAGCAGTACTTC. Protein: CASTQPGHNYEQYF.

The chain uses TRBV11-2 and TRBJ2-7, with D possibly being TRBD2 (6 bases). Trimming shortened V by 5 bases and J by 5 bases, and 16 bases separated the two germline ends. The CDR3 extends over 14 amino acids. Germline assignment: CDR1 SGHAT and CDR2 FQNNGV. CDR3 coding DNA: TGTGCCAGCAGCGCGGGACGGTCCTTCGACGAGCAGTACTTC. Protein product: CASSAGRSFDEQYF.

This clonotype was found a few times. The chain combines TRBV18 with TRBJ2-1; the match to TRBD1 covers 9 bases. The germline CDR1 and CDR2 sequences are KGHSH and LQKENI. The CDR3 is made up of 17 amino acids. Trimming removed 0 bases from V and 7 bases from J; junction bases left unmatched: 10. CDR3 bases: TGTGCCAGCTCACCACCCTCCAGGGGACAGGGTTTGAATGAGCAGTTCTTC. This codes for CASSPPSRGQGLNEQFF.

With respect to this clonotype: One end of the junction varies from germline; a read error may be responsible. V is TRBV3-1 and J is TRBJ1-2, with a tentative D call TRBD1 (5 bases). The germline V gene has CDR1 LGHDT and CDR2 YNNKEL (reference sequence). The CDR3 runs to 14 residues. The CDR3 coding sequence is TGTGCCGGCAGCCAAGCGGACACAAACTATGGCTACACCTTC. This translates into CAGSQADTNYGYTF.

The chain links TRBV7-2 to TRBJ2-3, with 10 positions matching TRBD2. Losses at the gene ends were 5 bases for V and 3 bases for J; bases not matched to a gene: 5. The germline V gene encodes CDR1 SGHTA and CDR2 FQGNSA. The CDR3 is 15 amino acids. CDR3 coding DNA: TGTGCCAGCAGCGGGACTAGCGAGGGAACAGATACGCAGTATTTT. It specifies CASSGTSEGTDTQYF.

The J gene is TRBJ1-1, the V gene TRBV7-9; D remains unclear. The germline V gene encodes CDR1 SEHNR and CDR2 FQNEAQ (reference sequence). V shed 5 bases and J shed 0 bases, with 13 bases lying between them. The CDR3 covers 15 residues. As DNA, the CDR3 is TGTGCCAGCAGCCGTCTCATAGGGTTGAACACTGAAGCTTTCTTT. Translating it yields CASSRLIGLNTEAFF.